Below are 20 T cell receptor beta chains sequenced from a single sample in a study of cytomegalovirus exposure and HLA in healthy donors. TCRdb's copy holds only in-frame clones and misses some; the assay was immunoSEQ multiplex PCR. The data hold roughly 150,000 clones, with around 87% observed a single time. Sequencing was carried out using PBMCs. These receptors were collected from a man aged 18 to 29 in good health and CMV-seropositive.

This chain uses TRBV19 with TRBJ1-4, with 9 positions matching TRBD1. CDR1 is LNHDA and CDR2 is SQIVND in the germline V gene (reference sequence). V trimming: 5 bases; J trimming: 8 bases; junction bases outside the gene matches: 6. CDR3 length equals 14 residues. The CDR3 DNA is TGTGCCAGTAGTCGGGACAGGGTGTACGAAAAACTGTTTTTT. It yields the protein CASSRDRVYEKLFF. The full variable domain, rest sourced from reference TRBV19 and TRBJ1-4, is DGGITQSPKYLFRKEGQNVTLSCEQNLNHDAMYWYRQDPGQGLRLIYYSQIVNDFQKGDIAEGYSVSREKKESFPLTVTSAQKNPTAFYLCASSRDRVYEKLFFGSGTQLSVL.

The CDR3 nucleotides are TGTGCCAGCAGCCAAAGTACGGGAGATAATTCACCCCTCCACTTT. Amino acids: CASSQSTGDNSPLHF. J is TRBJ1-6 and V is TRBV14; D remains ambiguous. The CDR3 has 15 residues. Trimming removed 2 bases at V and 5 bases at J, with 10 bases between. Germline CDR1 and CDR2: SGHDN and FVKESK.

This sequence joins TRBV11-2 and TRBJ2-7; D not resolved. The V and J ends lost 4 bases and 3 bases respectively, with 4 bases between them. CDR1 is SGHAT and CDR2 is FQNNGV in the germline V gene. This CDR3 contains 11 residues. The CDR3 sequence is CASSSFYEQYF. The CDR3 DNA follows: TGTGCCAGCAGCTCCTTCTACGAGCAGTACTTC. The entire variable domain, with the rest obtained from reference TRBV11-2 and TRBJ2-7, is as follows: EAGVAQSPRYKIIEKRQSVAFWCNPISGHATLYWYQQILGQGPKLLIQFQNNGVVDDSQLPKDRFSAERLKGVDSTLKIQPAKLEDSAVYLCASSSFYEQYFGPGTRLTVT.

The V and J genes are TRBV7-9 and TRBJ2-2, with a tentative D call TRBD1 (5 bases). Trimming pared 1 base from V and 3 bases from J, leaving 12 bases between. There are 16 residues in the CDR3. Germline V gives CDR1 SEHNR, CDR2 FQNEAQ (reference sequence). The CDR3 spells CASSLVATGDTGELFF. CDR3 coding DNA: TGTGCCAGCAGCTTAGTCGCCACAGGAGACACCGGGGAGCTGTTTTTT.

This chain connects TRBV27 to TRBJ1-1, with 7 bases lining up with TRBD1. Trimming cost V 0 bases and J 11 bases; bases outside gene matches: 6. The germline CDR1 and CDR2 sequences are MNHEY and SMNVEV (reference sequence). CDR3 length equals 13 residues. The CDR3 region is CASSLSLDRVAFF. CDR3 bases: TGTGCCAGCAGTTTATCCCTTGACAGGGTTGCTTTCTTT.

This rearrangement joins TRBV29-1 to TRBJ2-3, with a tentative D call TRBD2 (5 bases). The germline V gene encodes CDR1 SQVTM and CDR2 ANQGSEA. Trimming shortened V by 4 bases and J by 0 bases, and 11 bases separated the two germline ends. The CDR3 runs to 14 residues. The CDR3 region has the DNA TGCAGCGTTGGCCTACGGACTAGCACAGATACGCAGTATTTT. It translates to CSVGLRTSTDTQYF.

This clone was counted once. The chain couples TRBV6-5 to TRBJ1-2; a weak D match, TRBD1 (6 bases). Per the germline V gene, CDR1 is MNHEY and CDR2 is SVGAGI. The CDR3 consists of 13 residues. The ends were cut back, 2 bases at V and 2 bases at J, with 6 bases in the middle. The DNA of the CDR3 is TGTGCCAGCAGTTACGGGGGCAACTATGGCTACACCTTC. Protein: CASSYGGNYGYTF.

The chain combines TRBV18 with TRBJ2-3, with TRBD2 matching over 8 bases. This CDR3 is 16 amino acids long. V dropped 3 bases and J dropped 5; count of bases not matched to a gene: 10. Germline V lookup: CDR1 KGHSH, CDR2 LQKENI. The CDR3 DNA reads TGTGCCAGCTCACCGAGGGCTAGCGGGTTAGTAGATACGCAGTATTTT. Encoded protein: CASSPRASGLVDTQYF. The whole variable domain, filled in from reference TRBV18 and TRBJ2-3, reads NAGVMQNPRHLVRRRGQEARLRCSPMKGHSHVYWYRQLPEEGLKFMVYLQKENIIDESGMPKERFSAEFPKEGPSILRIQQVVRGDSAAYFCASSPRASGLVDTQYFGPGTRLTVL.

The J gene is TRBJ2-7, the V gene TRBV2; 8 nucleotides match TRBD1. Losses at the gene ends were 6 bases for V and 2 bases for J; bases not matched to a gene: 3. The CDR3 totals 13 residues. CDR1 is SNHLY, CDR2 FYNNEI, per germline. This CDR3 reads CASSGQGAYEQYF. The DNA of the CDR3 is TGTGCCAGCAGCGGACAGGGCGCCTACGAGCAGTACTTC.

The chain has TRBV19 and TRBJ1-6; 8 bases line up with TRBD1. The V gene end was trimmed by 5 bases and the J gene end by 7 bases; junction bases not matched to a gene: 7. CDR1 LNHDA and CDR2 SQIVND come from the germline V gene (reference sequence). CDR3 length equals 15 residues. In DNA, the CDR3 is TGTGCCAGTAGTTTGGGACAGGCCAAGAATTCACCCCTCCACTTT. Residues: CASSLGQAKNSPLHF.

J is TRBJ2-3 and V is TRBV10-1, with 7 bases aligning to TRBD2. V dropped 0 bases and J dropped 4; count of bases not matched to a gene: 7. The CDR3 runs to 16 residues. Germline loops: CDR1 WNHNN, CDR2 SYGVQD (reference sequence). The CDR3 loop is CASSESAGLRADTQYF. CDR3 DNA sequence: TGCGCCAGCAGTGAGTCGGCGGGACTAAGGGCAGATACGCAGTATTTT.

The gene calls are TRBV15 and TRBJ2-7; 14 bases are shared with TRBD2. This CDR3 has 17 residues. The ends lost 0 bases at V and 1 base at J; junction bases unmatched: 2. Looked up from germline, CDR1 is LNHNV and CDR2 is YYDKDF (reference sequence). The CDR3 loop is CATSRERLAGGSYEQYF. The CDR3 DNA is TGTGCCACCAGCAGAGAGAGACTAGCGGGAGGGTCCTACGAGCAGTACTTC.

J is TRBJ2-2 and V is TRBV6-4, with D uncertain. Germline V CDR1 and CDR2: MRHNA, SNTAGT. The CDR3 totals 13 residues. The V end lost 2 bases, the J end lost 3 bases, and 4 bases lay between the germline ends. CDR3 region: CASSDSDTGELFF. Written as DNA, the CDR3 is TGTGCCAGCAGTGACAGCGACACCGGGGAGCTGTTTTTT.

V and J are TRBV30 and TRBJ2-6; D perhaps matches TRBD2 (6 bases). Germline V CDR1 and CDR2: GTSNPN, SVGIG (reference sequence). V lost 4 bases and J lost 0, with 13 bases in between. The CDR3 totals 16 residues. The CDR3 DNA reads TGTGCCTGGACAGGTCGGGGGATCTCTGGGGCCAACGTCCTGACTTTC. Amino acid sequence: CAWTGRGISGANVLTF.

The CDR3 sequence: CASGSGQSTNTEAFF. The CDR3 coding sequence is TGTGCTAGTGGCTCTGGACAGTCCACGAACACTGAAGCTTTCTTT. V gene TRBV12-5 combines with J gene TRBJ1-1; tentatively, D is TRBD1 (6 bases). Per the germline V gene, CDR1 is LGHNT and CDR2 is FRNRAP. Trimming removed 6 bases from V and 1 base from J, with 15 bases in between. The CDR3 is made up of 15 amino acids.

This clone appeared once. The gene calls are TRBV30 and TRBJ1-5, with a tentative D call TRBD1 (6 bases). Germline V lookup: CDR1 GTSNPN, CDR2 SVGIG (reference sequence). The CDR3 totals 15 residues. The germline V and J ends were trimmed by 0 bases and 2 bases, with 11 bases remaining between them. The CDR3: CAWSVQGEGNQPQHF. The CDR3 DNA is TGTGCCTGGAGTGTACAGGGAGAGGGCAATCAGCCCCAGCATTTT.

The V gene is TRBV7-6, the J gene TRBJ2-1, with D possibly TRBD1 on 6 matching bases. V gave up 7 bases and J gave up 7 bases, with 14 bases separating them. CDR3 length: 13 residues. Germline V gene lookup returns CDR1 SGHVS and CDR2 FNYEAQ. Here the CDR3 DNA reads TGTGCCAGCACCGTAACAGGGTCTAATGAGCAGTTCTTC. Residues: CASTVTGSNEQFF.

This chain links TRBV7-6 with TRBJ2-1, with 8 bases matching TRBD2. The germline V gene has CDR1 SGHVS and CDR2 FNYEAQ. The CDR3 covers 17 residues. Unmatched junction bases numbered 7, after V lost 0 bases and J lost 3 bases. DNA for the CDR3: TGTGCCAGCAGCTTAGCGCCGGGAACTAGCGGCTACAATGAGCAGTTCTTC. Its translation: CASSLAPGTSGYNEQFF. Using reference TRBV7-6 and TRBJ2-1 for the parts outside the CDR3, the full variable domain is GAGVSQSPRYKVTKRGQDVALRCDPISGHVSLYWYRQALGQGPEFLTYFNYEAQQDKSGLPNDRFSAERPEGSISTLTIQRTEQRDSAMYRCASSLAPGTSGYNEQFFGPGTRLTVL.

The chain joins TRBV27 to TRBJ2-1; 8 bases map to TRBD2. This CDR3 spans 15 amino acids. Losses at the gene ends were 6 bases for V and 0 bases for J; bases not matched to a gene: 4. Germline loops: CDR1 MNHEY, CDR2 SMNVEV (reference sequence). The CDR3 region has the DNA TGTGCCAGCAGCTTAAGCGGGAGCTCCTACAATGAGCAGTTCTTC. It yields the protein CASSLSGSSYNEQFF.

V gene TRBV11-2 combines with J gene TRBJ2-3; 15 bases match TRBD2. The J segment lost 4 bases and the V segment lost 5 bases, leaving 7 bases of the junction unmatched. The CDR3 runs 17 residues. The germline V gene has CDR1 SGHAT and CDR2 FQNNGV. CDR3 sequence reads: CASSSPGLAGGADTQYF. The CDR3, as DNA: TGTGCCAGCAGCAGTCCGGGACTAGCGGGAGGTGCAGATACGCAGTATTTT.